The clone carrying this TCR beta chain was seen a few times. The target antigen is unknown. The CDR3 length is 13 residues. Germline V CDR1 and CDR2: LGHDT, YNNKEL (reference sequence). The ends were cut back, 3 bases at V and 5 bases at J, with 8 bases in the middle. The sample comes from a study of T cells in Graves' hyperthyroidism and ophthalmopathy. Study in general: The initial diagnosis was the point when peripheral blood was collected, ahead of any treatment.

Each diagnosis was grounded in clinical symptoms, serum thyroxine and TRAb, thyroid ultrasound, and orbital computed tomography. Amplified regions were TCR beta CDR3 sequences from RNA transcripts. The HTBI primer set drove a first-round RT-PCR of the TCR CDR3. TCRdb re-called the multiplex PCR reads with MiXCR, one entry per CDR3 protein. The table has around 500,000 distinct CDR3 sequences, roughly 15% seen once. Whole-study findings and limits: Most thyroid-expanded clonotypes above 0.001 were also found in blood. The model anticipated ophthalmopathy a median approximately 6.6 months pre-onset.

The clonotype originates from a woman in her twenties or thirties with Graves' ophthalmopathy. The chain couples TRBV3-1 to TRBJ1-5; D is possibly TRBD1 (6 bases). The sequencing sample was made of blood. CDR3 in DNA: TGTGCCAGCAGCCAGGGGGCCCATCAGCCCCAGCATTTT. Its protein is CASSQGAHQPQHF.